These 30 T cell receptor beta chains originate from one sample sequenced in a study of cytomegalovirus exposure and HLA in healthy donors. The PCR contained 60 Vbeta and 13 Jbeta primers. Repertoires were generated with immunoSEQ multiplex PCR, while TCRdb's copy carries only in-frame clones and drops some. Altogether around 120,000 clones are present, roughly 80% being singletons, with the ten largest covering roughly 1.2%. Sequencing was carried out using PBMCs. The receptors were sampled from a boy between 10 and 17 years old in good health and CMV-seronegative.

The V call is TRBV19, the J call TRBJ2-3; D possibly corresponds to TRBD2 (6 bases). Trimming removed 5 bases from V and 1 base from J, with 7 bases in between. Germline V CDR1 and CDR2: LNHDA, SQIVND (reference sequence). CDR3 length: 13 amino acids. The CDR3 loop reads CASSPGGTDTQYF. DNA of the CDR3: TGTGCCAGTAGTCCGGGGGGCACAGATACGCAGTATTTT.

The J gene is TRBJ2-5, the V gene TRBV5-6, with D possibly TRBD2 on 5 matching bases. Trimming pared 5 bases from V and 5 bases from J, leaving 13 bases between. The V gene's germline CDR1 is SGHDT and CDR2 YYEEEE. The CDR3 is 13 residues long. The CDR3 here is CASSFDSGETQYF. CDR3 DNA sequence: TGTGCCAGCAGTTTTGATTCGGGGGAGACCCAGTACTTC.

The chain carries TRBV2 and TRBJ2-7; D gene ambiguous. The CDR3 consists of 12 residues. Trimming shortened V by 4 bases and J by 4 bases, and 8 bases separated the two germline ends. Germline CDR1 reads SNHLY; CDR2 reads FYNNEI. The CDR3 spells CASSVGVYEQYF. Written as DNA, the CDR3 is TGTGCCAGCAGTGTAGGAGTTTACGAGCAGTACTTC.

The chain is built from TRBV19 and TRBJ1-4; D unclear. Germline CDR1 LNHDA, CDR2 SQIVND (reference sequence). V was cut by 9 bases and J by 0 bases, with 11 bases left in between. This CDR3 spans 14 amino acids. DNA for the CDR3: TGTGCCAGCGGAGGGAGAACAACTAATGAAAAACTGTTTTTT. The encoded protein is CASGGRTTNEKLFF. Drawing the rest from reference TRBV19 and TRBJ1-4, the complete variable domain is DGGITQSPKYLFRKEGQNVTLSCEQNLNHDAMYWYRQDPGQGLRLIYYSQIVNDFQKGDIAEGYSVSREKKESFPLTVTSAQKNPTAFYLCASGGRTTNEKLFFGSGTQLSVL.

The CDR3 nucleotides are TGTGCCAGCAGCCACAGGGTTCCTAACACTGAAGCTTTCTTT. This codes for CASSHRVPNTEAFF. The V call is TRBV27, the J call TRBJ1-1, with D possibly being TRBD1 (6 bases). This CDR3 is built from 14 residues. CDR1 and CDR2 from the germline V gene are MNHEY and SMNVEV (reference sequence). V was pared by 6 bases and J by 2 bases, with 13 bases between.

The CDR3 loop reads CASSLSDRGSYEQYF. CDR3 sequence (DNA): TGCGCCAGCAGCTTATCCGACAGGGGATCCTACGAGCAGTACTTC. The chain carries TRBV5-1 and TRBJ2-7; TRBD1 aligns across 8 bases. The germline CDR1 and CDR2 sequences are SGHRS and YFSETQ. The CDR3 runs 15 residues. Trimming took 2 bases from V and 1 from J; bases not matched to a gene: 5.

This sequence joins TRBV27 and TRBJ2-2, with a weak D call TRBD2 (6 bases). Germline loops: CDR1 MNHEY, CDR2 SMNVEV (reference sequence). CDR3 length: 16 amino acids. Trimming cost V 6 bases and J 5 bases, with 19 bases left between them. CDR3 protein: CASSRQQVGGTGELFF. The CDR3 DNA reads TGTGCCAGCAGCCGTCAACAGGTGGGGGGAACCGGGGAGCTGTTTTTT.

The chain is built from TRBV4-2 and TRBJ2-7, with D tentatively TRBD2 (6 bases). Looked up from germline, CDR1 is LGHNA and CDR2 is YNFKEQ. V was cut by 0 bases and J by 5 bases, with 17 bases left in between. CDR3 length: 16 residues. The CDR3 loop reads CASSQDPAGRNHEQYF. The CDR3 DNA sequence: TGTGCCAGCAGCCAAGATCCGGCAGGGAGGAACCACGAGCAGTACTTC.

The chain is built from TRBV6-5 and TRBJ1-2, with no clear D. The germline V gene encodes CDR1 MNHEY and CDR2 SVGAGI. The V end was cut by 2 bases, the J end by 0 bases, with 4 bases between. The CDR3 has 13 amino acids. CDR3 sequence reads: CASSYGANYGYTF. The CDR3 DNA reads TGTGCCAGCAGTTACGGAGCTAACTATGGCTACACCTTC.

This chain uses TRBV6-1 with TRBJ1-1, with D possibly TRBD1 on 5 matching bases. The CDR3 loop spans 15 amino acids. V dropped 2 bases and J dropped 1 base, with 11 bases sitting between them. The germline V gene encodes CDR1 MNHNS and CDR2 SASEGT. In DNA form, the CDR3 reads TGTGCCAGCAGTGAATGGGACTTACCGAACACTGAAGCTTTCTTT. This codes for CASSEWDLPNTEAFF.

This rearrangement joins TRBV9 to TRBJ1-1; TRBD1 matches at 10 bases. This CDR3 has 18 residues. Germline CDR1 and CDR2: SGDLS and YYNGEE. V was pared by 3 bases and J by 5 bases, with 16 bases of the junction left unmatched. For the CDR3, the DNA is TGTGCCAGCAGCGAGGGGACAGGGGCGCAGCGGGGGAGGACTGAAGCTTTCTTT. Protein: CASSEGTGAQRGRTEAFF.

This chain links TRBV6-5 with TRBJ1-1, with TRBD1 as a possible D gene (6 bases). The CDR3 runs to 13 residues. Trimming cost V 2 bases and J 4 bases, with 8 bases left between them. Per the germline V gene, CDR1 is MNHEY and CDR2 is SVGAGI. This CDR3 is CASSYLDSTEAFF. The CDR3 DNA is TGTGCCAGCAGTTACCTGGACAGCACTGAAGCTTTCTTT.

V usage is TRBV25-1 and J usage is TRBJ1-1; 9 nucleotides match TRBD1. The germline CDR1 and CDR2 sequences are MGHDK and SYGVNS. The CDR3 has 15 amino acids. V dropped 5 bases and J dropped 1; count of bases not matched to a gene: 5. The CDR3 DNA follows: TGTGCCAGCAGTCCGATGACAGGGGGGAACACTGAAGCTTTCTTT. Its translation: CASSPMTGGNTEAFF.

This clone was detected once. This rearrangement joins TRBV5-1 to TRBJ2-7, with 7 bases matching TRBD1. Germline CDR1 reads SGHRS; CDR2 reads YFSETQ. V dropped 4 bases and J dropped 3; count of bases not matched to a gene: 7. The CDR3 totals 14 residues. The CDR3, as DNA: TGCGCCAGCAGCCCTCCCGGACAGGTCTACGAGCAGTACTTC. Translated: CASSPPGQVYEQYF.

The chain is built from TRBV5-6 and TRBJ1-5; D is ambiguous. The CDR3 is 14 residues long. CDR1 is SGHDT, CDR2 YYEEEE, per germline. The V end was cut by 2 bases, the J end by 4 bases, with 10 bases between. DNA of the CDR3: TGTGCCAGCAGCTTTTGGACGGGGAATCAGCCCCAGCATTTT. Residues: CASSFWTGNQPQHF. Full variable domain (missing parts from reference TRBV5-6 and TRBJ1-5): DAGVTQSPTHLIKTRGQQVTLRCSPKSGHDTVSWYQQALGQGPQFIFQYYEEEERQRGNFPDRFSGHQFPNYSSELNVNALLLGDSALYLCASSFWTGNQPQHFGDGTRLSIL.

This rearrangement joins TRBV15 to TRBJ1-4; 7 nucleotides align to TRBD1. Per germline, CDR1 LNHNV and CDR2 YYDKDF (reference sequence). This CDR3 region has 14 residues. V gave up 9 bases and J gave up 3 bases; unmatched junction bases: 7. CDR3 loop: CATGKGQSNEKLFF. The DNA for the CDR3 is TGTGCCACAGGGAAGGGACAGTCTAATGAAAAACTGTTTTTT.

This rearrangement joins TRBV12-2 to TRBJ2-1; the table's D call, TRBD2, has no DNA check behind it. TRBV12-2 corresponds to a pseudogene. This CDR3 is 16 amino acids long. The CDR3: CASRRRLAGNYNEQFF. In DNA form, the CDR3 reads TGTGCAAGTCGCCGACGACTAGCGGGCAATTACAATGAGCAGTTCTTC.

This clone was counted between two and nine times. The DNA of the CDR3 is TGTGCCAGCTCACCGGGACTAGCCTTCACCGGGGAGCTGTTTTTT. This translates into CASSPGLAFTGELFF. The chain is built from TRBV18 and TRBJ2-2; 9 nucleotides line up with TRBD2. The V and J ends lost 3 bases and 4 bases, in that order; junction bases with no gene match: 3. CDR1 KGHSH and CDR2 LQKENI come from the germline V gene. The CDR3 consists of 15 residues. The whole variable domain, remainder taken from reference TRBV18 and TRBJ2-2, is NAGVMQNPRHLVRRRGQEARLRCSPMKGHSHVYWYRQLPEEGLKFMVYLQKENIIDESGMPKERFSAEFPKEGPSILRIQQVVRGDSAAYFCASSPGLAFTGELFFGEGSRLTVL.

The chain joins TRBV5-6 to TRBJ2-7, with 8 positions matching TRBD2. Trimming removed 2 bases from V and 4 bases from J; junction bases left unmatched: 8. Germline V gene lookup returns CDR1 SGHDT and CDR2 YYEEEE. The CDR3 has 15 amino acids. CDR3 residues: CASSFDPGGRYEQYF. CDR3 in DNA: TGTGCCAGCAGCTTTGATCCGGGAGGGCGATACGAGCAGTACTTC.

This sequence joins TRBV7-6 and TRBJ1-2; TRBD1 matches 7 bases. The CDR3 is 15 amino acids. Germline assignment: CDR1 SGHVS and CDR2 FNYEAQ. V lost 5 bases, J lost 6 bases, and 12 bases stayed unmatched. CDR3 nucleotides: TGTGCCAGCAGCAAAGAAGACAGGGCGTGGGATGGCTACACCTTC. This sequence encodes CASSKEDRAWDGYTF.

In this sample, this clone turned up a few times. This rearrangement joins TRBV4-3 to TRBJ1-2; D is ambiguous. This CDR3 is built from 16 residues. From germline, CDR1 is LGHNA and CDR2 YSLEER. V dropped 0 bases and J dropped 6 bases, with 17 bases sitting between them. The CDR3 reads CASSQDSVPKTDGYTF. In DNA form, the CDR3 reads TGCGCCAGCAGCCAAGATTCGGTCCCCAAAACGGATGGCTACACCTTC.

The chain is built from TRBV27 and TRBJ1-1; perhaps TRBD1 as D (6 bases). The CDR3 is 14 amino acids. With 3 bases removed from V and 5 bases from J, the gap between germline ends came to 13 bases. The germline CDR1 and CDR2 sequences are MNHEY and SMNVEV (reference sequence). The CDR3 sequence: CASSFAGQGTEAFF. The CDR3 DNA reads as TGTGCCAGCAGTTTCGCAGGGCAGGGGACTGAAGCTTTCTTT.

The V and J genes are TRBV6-5 and TRBJ2-3; D is possibly TRBD1 (6 bases). The germline V and J ends were trimmed by 7 bases and 6 bases, with 17 bases remaining between them. Germline V gene sequence: CDR1 MNHEY, CDR2 SVGAGI. CDR3 length: 14 residues. The CDR3, as DNA: TGTGCCAGCACCTCGGAAAGGGGGTCTGATACGCAGTATTTT. Its protein is CASTSERGSDTQYF.

This clone was counted between two and nine times. The chain combines TRBV5-8 with TRBJ1-1; D is undetermined. Trimming left V 4 bases short and J 7 bases short, with 8 bases between. Germline CDR1 is SGHTS and CDR2 is YDEGEE. This CDR3 comprises 11 residues. CDR3 coding DNA: TGTGCCAGCAGCCCCCAGCGTGAAGCTTTCTTT. The encoded protein is CASSPQREAFF.

CDR3 DNA sequence: TGTGCCAGCAGCCCGCCGGGACTAGCGGTCGAGCAGTACTTC. Translation: CASSPPGLAVEQYF. The chain has TRBV6-5 and TRBJ2-7; 11 bases fit TRBD2. With V trimmed by 6 bases and J by 6 bases, 7 bases remained unmatched. The length of the CDR3 is 14 residues. Per germline, CDR1 MNHEY and CDR2 SVGAGI.

J is TRBJ2-1 and V is TRBV2; maybe TRBD1 (6 bases). Trimming left V 6 bases short and J 6 bases short, with 9 bases between. The CDR3 contains 12 residues. Germline V gene sequence: CDR1 SNHLY, CDR2 FYNNEI. Here the CDR3 reads CASSRGPNEQFF. The DNA of the CDR3 is TGTGCCAGCAGCAGGGGCCCCAATGAGCAGTTCTTC.

The rearrangement links TRBV6-6 to TRBJ2-7; TRBD2 matches at 9 bases. The CDR3 totals 15 residues. Germline V CDR1 and CDR2: MNHNY, SVGAGI (reference sequence). J gave up 3 bases and V 2 bases, and 5 bases lay outside the gene matches. In DNA form, the CDR3 reads TGTGCCAGCAGTTACAGGCGGGAGGGTGGCTACGAGCAGTACTTC. It encodes CASSYRREGGYEQYF.

This clone was recorded a few times. V gene TRBV6-1 combines with J gene TRBJ1-1, with D possibly being TRBD1 (6 bases). Trimming took 3 bases from V and 6 from J, leaving 17 bases between them. Germline V gives CDR1 MNHNS, CDR2 SASEGT. The CDR3 is made up of 15 amino acids. DNA of the CDR3: TGTGCCAGCAGTGAGTTTGGGGGAGGGGGGGCTGAAGCTTTCTTT. Translation gives CASSEFGGGGAEAFF.

This chain joins TRBV27 and TRBJ2-2; TRBD2 matches at 8 bases. This CDR3 is built from 17 residues. Trimming cost V 4 bases and J 7 bases; bases outside gene matches: 14. CDR1 is MNHEY, CDR2 SMNVEV, per germline (reference sequence). The CDR3 protein is CASSWKLGGGHGGELFF. CDR3 bases: TGTGCCAGCAGTTGGAAGCTTGGCGGGGGGCATGGCGGGGAGCTGTTTTTT.

This rearrangement joins TRBV6-6 to TRBJ1-1, with D possibly matching TRBD1 (5 bases). Trimming removed 4 bases at V and 1 base at J, with 10 bases between. Germline V CDR1 and CDR2: MNHNY, SVGAGI (reference sequence). CDR3 length equals 14 residues. The CDR3 protein is CASSFLDRNTEAFF. The CDR3 coding sequence is TGTGCCAGCAGTTTCCTAGACAGGAACACTGAAGCTTTCTTT.